This paragraph reports one T cell receptor beta chain. Its specificity is not known. The PCR made use of 60 Vbeta and 13 Jbeta primers. Generated by immunoSEQ multiplex PCR, the TCRdb table keeps only in-frame clones and is missing some. The sample has 120,000 to 150,000 clones, roughly 82% seen once. This record belongs to a study of cytomegalovirus exposure and HLA in healthy donors. Study-level findings and limits: A cluster of highly shared sequence variants was likely a sequencing artifact. Solely CMV serostatus was available to characterize immune exposure.

CDR3 length equals 15 residues. Trimming took 6 bases from V and 5 from J; bases not matched to a gene: 9. Germline CDR1 reads MDHEN; CDR2 reads SYDVKM. Input material: PBMCs. This receptor was identified in a man aged 30 to 39 in good health and CMV-seropositive. The chain links TRBV28 to TRBJ1-4; TRBD1 matches at 7 bases. CDR3 amino acids: CASSLPGQRNEKLFF. The CDR3 coding sequence is TGTGCCAGCAGCCTACCGGGACAGCGAAATGAAAAACTGTTTTTT.